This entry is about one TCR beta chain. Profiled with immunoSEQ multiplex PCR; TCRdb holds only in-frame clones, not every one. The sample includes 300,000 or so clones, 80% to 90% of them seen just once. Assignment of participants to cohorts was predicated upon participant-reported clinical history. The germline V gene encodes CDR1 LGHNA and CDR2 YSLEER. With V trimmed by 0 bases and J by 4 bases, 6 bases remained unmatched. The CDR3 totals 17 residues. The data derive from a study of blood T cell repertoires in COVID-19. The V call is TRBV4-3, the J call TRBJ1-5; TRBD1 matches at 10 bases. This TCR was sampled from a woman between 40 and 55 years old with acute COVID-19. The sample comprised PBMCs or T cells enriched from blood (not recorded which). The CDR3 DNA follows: TGCGCCAGCAGCCAAGATCGAGGGACAGGGGTGAATCAGCCCCAGCATTTT. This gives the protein CASSQDRGTGVNQPQHF.